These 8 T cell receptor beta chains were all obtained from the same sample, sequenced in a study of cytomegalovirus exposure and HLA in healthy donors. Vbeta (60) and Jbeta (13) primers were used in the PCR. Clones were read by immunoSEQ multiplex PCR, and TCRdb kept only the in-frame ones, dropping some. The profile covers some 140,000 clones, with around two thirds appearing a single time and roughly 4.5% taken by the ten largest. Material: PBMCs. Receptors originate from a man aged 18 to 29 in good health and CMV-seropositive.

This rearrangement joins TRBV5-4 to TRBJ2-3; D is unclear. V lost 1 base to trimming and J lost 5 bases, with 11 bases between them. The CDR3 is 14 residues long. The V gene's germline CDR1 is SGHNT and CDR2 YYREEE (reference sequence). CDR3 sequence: CASSLSRAVDTQYF. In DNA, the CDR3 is TGTGCCAGCAGCTTGTCTCGCGCCGTAGATACGCAGTATTTT. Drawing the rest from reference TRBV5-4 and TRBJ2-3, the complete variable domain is ETGVTQSPTHLIKTRGQQVTLRCSSQSGHNTVSWYQQALGQGPQFIFQYYREEENGRGNFPPRFSGLQFPNYSSELNVNALELDDSALYLCASSLSRAVDTQYFGPGTRLTVL.

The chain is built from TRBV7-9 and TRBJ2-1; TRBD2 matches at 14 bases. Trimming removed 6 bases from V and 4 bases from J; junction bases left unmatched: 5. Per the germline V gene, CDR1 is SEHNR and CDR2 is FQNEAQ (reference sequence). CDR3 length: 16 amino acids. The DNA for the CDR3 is TGTGCCAGCAGATCTAGGACTAGCGGGGGGTACAATGAGCAGTTCTTC. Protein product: CASRSRTSGGYNEQFF.

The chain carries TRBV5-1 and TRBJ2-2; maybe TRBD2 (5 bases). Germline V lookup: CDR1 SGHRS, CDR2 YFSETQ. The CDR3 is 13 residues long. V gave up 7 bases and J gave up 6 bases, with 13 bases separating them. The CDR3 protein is CASGLSGPGELFF. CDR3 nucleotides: TGCGCCAGCGGACTCTCGGGTCCCGGGGAGCTGTTTTTT.

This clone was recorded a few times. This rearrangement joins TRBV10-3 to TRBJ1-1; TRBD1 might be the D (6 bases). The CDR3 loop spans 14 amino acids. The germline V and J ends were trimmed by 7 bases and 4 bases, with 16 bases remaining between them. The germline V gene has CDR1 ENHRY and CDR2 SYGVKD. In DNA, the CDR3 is TGTGCCATCAATAAACAGGGTTGGGCCACTGAAGCTTTCTTT. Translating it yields CAINKQGWATEAFF.

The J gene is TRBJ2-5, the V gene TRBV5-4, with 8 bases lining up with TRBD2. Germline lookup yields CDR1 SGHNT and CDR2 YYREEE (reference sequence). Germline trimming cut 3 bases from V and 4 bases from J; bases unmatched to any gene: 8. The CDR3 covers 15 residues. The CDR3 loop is CASSYNGGARETQYF. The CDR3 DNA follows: TGTGCCAGCAGCTACAACGGGGGGGCCCGAGAGACCCAGTACTTC.

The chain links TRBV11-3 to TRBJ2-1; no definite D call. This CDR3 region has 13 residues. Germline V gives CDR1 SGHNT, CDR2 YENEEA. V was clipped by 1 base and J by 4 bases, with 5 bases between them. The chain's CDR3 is CASSLVGYNEQFF. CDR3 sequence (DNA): TGTGCCAGCAGCTTAGTCGGGTACAATGAGCAGTTCTTC. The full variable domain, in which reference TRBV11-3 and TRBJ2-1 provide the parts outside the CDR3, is EAGVVQSPRYKIIEKKQPVAFWCNPISGHNTLYWYLQNLGQGPELLIRYENEEAVDDSQLPKDRFSAERLKGVDSTLKIQPAELGDSAVYLCASSLVGYNEQFFGPGTRLTVL.

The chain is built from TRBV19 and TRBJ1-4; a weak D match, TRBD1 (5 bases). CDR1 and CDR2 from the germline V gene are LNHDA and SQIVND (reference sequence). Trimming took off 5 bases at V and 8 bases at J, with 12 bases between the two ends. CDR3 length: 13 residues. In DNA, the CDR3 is TGTGCCAGTAGTCACCAGGGTGGAGAAAAACTGTTTTTT. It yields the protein CASSHQGGEKLFF.

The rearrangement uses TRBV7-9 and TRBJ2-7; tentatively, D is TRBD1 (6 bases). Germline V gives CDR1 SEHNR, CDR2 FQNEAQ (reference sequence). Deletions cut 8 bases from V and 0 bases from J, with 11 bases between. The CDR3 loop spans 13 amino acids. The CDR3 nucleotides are TGTGCCAGCGACGGACAGAGCTCCTACGAGCAGTACTTC. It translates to CASDGQSSYEQYF.